The 3 T cell receptor beta chains given below trace back to one sample, sequenced in a study of CD8 T cells in ankylosing spondylitis. No antigens are known for them. General study results and limits: Characteristic of ankylosing spondylitis blood, it appeared, was a TCR beta motif comprising fewer than 10 highly homologous variants.

TCRdb called the 5' RACE reads again in MiXCR, with one record for every CDR3 protein. This sample has fewer than 550,000 distinct CDR3 sequences; about 5.7% occur once, and the top ten carry roughly 3.2%. Sequenced material: blood, either unsorted or a sorted T cell fraction (not recorded which). The receptors come from a male donor with ankylosing spondylitis.

The chain has TRBV4-3 and TRBJ2-7; perhaps D is TRBD1 or TRBD2 (5 bases each). V lost 1 base, J lost 7 bases, and 20 bases lay in between. Germline assignment: CDR1 LGHNA and CDR2 YSLEER. The CDR3 contains 16 residues. The CDR3 bases are TGCGCCAGCAGCCAAGGTAGAGGGGATGTGTTACGGGAGCAGTACTTC. Translated: CASSQGRGDVLREQYF.

This clonotype was picked up many times. This rearrangement joins TRBV20-1 to TRBJ1-1; no reliable D call. Germline CDR1 and CDR2: DFQATT and SNEGSKA (reference sequence). The V end was cut by 4 bases, the J end by 1 base, with 10 bases between. The CDR3 loop spans 13 amino acids. The CDR3 reads CSATDFRNTEAFF. Written as DNA, the CDR3 is TGCAGTGCTACCGACTTCCGGAACACTGAAGCTTTCTTT.

In this sample, this clonotype turned up many times. The chain's CDR3 is CASSADGSSYGYTF. The CDR3 region has the DNA TGTGCCAGCAGCGCGGACGGTTCGTCCTACGGCTACACCTTC. This sequence joins TRBV9 and TRBJ1-2; D is undetermined. Trimming stripped 3 bases from V and 8 bases from J, with 17 bases between. This CDR3 is 14 amino acids long. Germline loops: CDR1 SGDLS, CDR2 YYNGEE.